The next 30 T cell receptor beta chains were all read from a single sample in a study of radiation and T cells in renal cell carcinoma. Measured with immunoSEQ multiplex PCR; TCRdb has only the in-frame clones, and not every one. This table holds roughly 150,000 clones, around 90% found once. Sample time point: baseline pretreatment blood. As for treatment: 15 Gy SBRT to primary tumor, nephrectomy 4 weeks later. This sample comprised blood, obtained from a patient whose treatment included radiotherapy and nephrectomy. The receptors come from a woman in her seventies with renal cell carcinoma.

CDR3 nucleotide sequence: TGTGCCAGCAGCCAAGGGGGCGGACTGACCTACGAGCAGTACTTC. Its protein is CASSQGGGLTYEQYF. The rearrangement joins TRBV9 to TRBJ2-7, with 7 bases that match TRBD1. V lost 4 bases, J lost 2 bases, and 9 bases stayed unmatched. The CDR3 sequence is 15 residues long. CDR1 SGDLS and CDR2 YYNGEE come from the germline V gene.

V usage is TRBV30 and J usage is TRBJ2-3, with D hard to call. The CDR3 length is 13 residues. Trimming removed 7 bases at V and 0 bases at J, with 11 bases between. CDR1 GTSNPN and CDR2 SVGIG come from the germline V gene (reference sequence). The CDR3 sequence: CASPTESTDTQYF. The CDR3 nucleotides are TGTGCCTCCCCAACAGAGAGCACAGATACGCAGTATTTT.

CDR3 in DNA: TGTGCCAGCAGCTTGGGGAGCTCCTACGAGCAGTACTTC. It encodes CASSLGSSYEQYF. This chain links TRBV5-6 with TRBJ2-7, with no clear D. The germline gives CDR1 SGHDT, CDR2 YYEEEE. V dropped 0 bases and J dropped 0 bases, with 4 bases sitting between them. This CDR3 has 13 amino acids. Based on the CDR3 plus reference TRBV5-6 and TRBJ2-7, the full variable domain is DAGVTQSPTHLIKTRGQQVTLRCSPKSGHDTVSWYQQALGQGPQFIFQYYEEEERQRGNFPDRFSGHQFPNYSSELNVNALLLGDSALYLCASSLGSSYEQYFGPGTRLTVT.

CDR3 residues: CASSHSDDRATEAFF. CDR3 bases: TGTGCCAGCAGCCATTCAGACGACAGGGCCACTGAAGCTTTCTTT. This chain connects TRBV5-5 to TRBJ1-1, with 7 bases fitting TRBD1. Per germline, CDR1 SGHKS and CDR2 YYEKEE (reference sequence). The CDR3 contains 15 residues. V lost 4 bases, J lost 4 bases, and 10 bases stayed unmatched.

In this sample, this clone turned up once. This chain joins TRBV27 and TRBJ2-5; TRBD1 might be the D (6 bases). The germline V and J ends were trimmed by 5 bases and 2 bases, with 18 bases remaining between them. The CDR3 contains 16 residues. Looked up from germline, CDR1 is MNHEY and CDR2 is SMNVEV (reference sequence). The CDR3, as DNA: TGTGCCAGCAGTAGATCCCAACCGACAGGTCAAGAGACCCAGTACTTC. Protein sequence: CASSRSQPTGQETQYF.

The chain uses TRBV5-1 and TRBJ2-7; 11 positions match TRBD1. CDR1 is SGHRS and CDR2 is YFSETQ in the germline V gene. Unmatched junction bases numbered 6, after V lost 3 bases and J lost 4 bases. The CDR3 spans 15 residues. CDR3 region: CASSSGQGEAYEQYF. Here the CDR3 DNA reads TGCGCCAGCAGCTCGGGACAGGGGGAAGCTTACGAGCAGTACTTC.

The gene calls are TRBV11-2 and TRBJ1-1, with D unresolved. Germline V lookup: CDR1 SGHAT, CDR2 FQNNGV. Trimming removed 0 bases at V and 1 base at J, with 9 bases between. This CDR3 has 15 amino acids. CDR3 residues: CASSLDRQSNTEAFF. CDR3 DNA: TGTGCCAGCAGCTTAGATCGGCAGTCGAACACTGAAGCTTTCTTT.

The chain employs TRBV5-5 and TRBJ1-2; TRBD1 is a possible D gene (5 bases). Germline-derived CDR1 and CDR2 are SGHKS and YYEKEE (reference sequence). This CDR3 has 14 amino acids. V was cut by 2 bases and J by 4 bases, with 12 bases left in between. The CDR3 here is CASSLGARGYGYTF. The CDR3 DNA sequence: TGTGCCAGCAGCTTAGGGGCAAGGGGCTATGGCTACACCTTC.

The chain joins TRBV6-5 to TRBJ2-3, with no clear D. This CDR3 region has 15 residues. Germline V gene sequence: CDR1 MNHEY, CDR2 SVGAGI. V shed 0 bases and J shed 0 bases, with 7 bases lying between them. In DNA, the CDR3 is TGTGCCAGCAGTTACTCTAGGCCTAGCACAGATACGCAGTATTTT. Its translation: CASSYSRPSTDTQYF.

J is TRBJ2-2 and V is TRBV28; D gene ambiguous. V lost 4 bases, J lost 6 bases, and 3 bases lay in between. Germline V gene lookup returns CDR1 MDHEN and CDR2 SYDVKM. The CDR3 spans 11 residues. The DNA of the CDR3 is TGTGCCAGCAGTTCGGCCGGGGAGCTGTTTTTT. Translation gives CASSSAGELFF.

This chain uses TRBV28 with TRBJ1-1; D gene unclear. Germline CDR1 and CDR2: MDHEN and SYDVKM. The CDR3 consists of 15 residues. Trimming took 6 bases from V and 10 from J, leaving 24 bases between them. The CDR3, as DNA: TGTGCCAGCAGCCCTCAACCCGGGCTCCTGAGGCCAGCTTTCTTT. It codes for CASSPQPGLLRPAFF. Full variable domain (rest looked up from reference TRBV28 and TRBJ1-1): DVKVTQSSRYLVKRTGEKVFLECVQDMDHENMFWYRQDPGLGLRLIYFSYDVKMKEKGDIPEGYSVSREKKERFSLILESASTNQTSMYLCASSPQPGLLRPAFFGQGTRLTVV.

This clone was counted between two and nine times. The chain recombines TRBV15 with TRBJ2-5; D is undetermined. Trimming removed 0 bases at V and 4 bases at J, with 15 bases between. The CDR3 is made up of 16 amino acids. The germline gives CDR1 LNHNV, CDR2 YYDKDF (reference sequence). The CDR3 loop is CATSRDLGSVGETQYF. The CDR3 region has the DNA TGTGCCACCAGCAGAGATCTTGGCTCTGTGGGAGAGACCCAGTACTTC.

V and J are TRBV19 and TRBJ2-7; perhaps TRBD1 as D (7 bases). Trimming took 11 bases from V and 11 from J, leaving 28 bases between them. CDR1 and CDR2 (germline): LNHDA, SQIVND (reference sequence). This CDR3 is built from 14 residues. In nucleotides, the CDR3 is TGTGCCGATAGTATTCTGGGCACCAGGGGGGATGAGTACTTC. Translating gives CADSILGTRGDEYF.

The chain employs TRBV20-1 and TRBJ2-5, with D unresolved. CDR3 size: 11 residues. Germline assignment: CDR1 DFQATT and CDR2 SNEGSKA (reference sequence). The V end was cut by 6 bases, the J end by 2 bases, with 7 bases between. CDR3 amino acids: CSADPQETQYF. CDR3 coding DNA: TGCAGTGCAGACCCACAAGAGACCCAGTACTTC.

This sequence joins TRBV7-9 and TRBJ2-2; D not resolved. The CDR3 has 14 residues. The V end lost 1 base, the J end lost 4 bases, and 7 bases lay between the germline ends. Germline V gives CDR1 SEHNR, CDR2 FQNEAQ (reference sequence). This CDR3 is CASSLGQSTGELFF. CDR3 bases: TGTGCCAGCAGCTTAGGCCAGAGCACCGGGGAGCTGTTTTTT.

The chain has TRBV5-1 and TRBJ1-1, with D possibly TRBD1 on 5 matching bases. The CDR3 consists of 12 residues. Germline values: CDR1 SGHRS, CDR2 YFSETQ. Trimming left V 5 bases short and J 6 bases short, with 11 bases between. The DNA of the CDR3 is TGCGCCAGCAGAGGGGCTACCCCTGAAGCTTTCTTT. Its protein is CASRGATPEAFF. Full variable domain (rest looked up from reference TRBV5-1 and TRBJ1-1): KAGVTQTPRYLIKTRGQQVTLSCSPISGHRSVSWYQQTPGQGLQFLFEYFSETQRNKGNFPGRFSGRQFSNSRSEMNVSTLELGDSALYLCASRGATPEAFFGQGTRLTVV.

This chain joins TRBV14 and TRBJ2-3; 7 bases are shared with TRBD1. The junction had 8 bases not matched to a gene; V was cut back by 0 bases and J by 8 bases. Germline V gene sequence: CDR1 SGHDN, CDR2 FVKESK. This CDR3 is 15 amino acids long. The CDR3 is CASSQDSRGQGTQYF. The CDR3 region has the DNA TGTGCCAGCAGCCAAGATTCAAGGGGGCAGGGTACGCAGTATTTT.

This clone has more than one count but fewer than ten. This chain uses TRBV28 with TRBJ2-1, with 13 bases fitting TRBD2. Germline V CDR1 and CDR2: MDHEN, SYDVKM. CDR3 length: 15 amino acids. J lost 9 bases, V lost 4 bases, and 6 bases had no gene match. The CDR3 sequence: CASSSLAGGLVEQFF. CDR3 coding DNA: TGTGCCAGCAGTTCACTAGCGGGGGGGCTCGTTGAGCAGTTCTTC.

The V and J genes are TRBV19 and TRBJ2-6; D is possibly TRBD1 (5 bases). The germline V gene has CDR1 LNHDA and CDR2 SQIVND (reference sequence). V was shortened by 3 bases and J by 0 bases, with 12 bases between the two germline ends. The CDR3 consists of 17 residues. The DNA for the CDR3 is TGTGCCAGTAGTATCAAGGGGTGGGCCTCTGGGGCCAACGTCCTGACTTTC. As protein: CASSIKGWASGANVLTF.

This chain links TRBV7-6 with TRBJ2-7, with 7 bases identical to TRBD1. V lost 5 bases, J lost 0 bases, and 7 bases stayed unmatched. CDR1 and CDR2 from the germline V gene are SGHVS and FNYEAQ. The CDR3 is 15 amino acids. CDR3 sequence: CASSPSTGFSYEQYF. CDR3 DNA sequence: TGTGCCAGCAGCCCTTCGACAGGGTTCTCCTACGAGCAGTACTTC.

The gene calls are TRBV9 and TRBJ1-4, with TRBD1 identical over 7 bases. Looked up from germline, CDR1 is SGDLS and CDR2 is YYNGEE. The V segment lost 4 bases and the J segment 6 bases; nucleotides outside the gene matches: 9. CDR3 length: 15 residues. In DNA, the CDR3 is TGTGCCAGCAGCTCTAAGGGACAGTCGGATGAAAAACTGTTTTTT. Residues: CASSSKGQSDEKLFF.

This clone came up once. This CDR3 reads CASSSRWLTPSNTGELFF. The DNA for the CDR3 is TGTGCCAGCAGCTCGCGTTGGCTCACCCCCTCGAACACCGGGGAGCTGTTTTTT. The chain has TRBV5-6 and TRBJ2-2; D remains ambiguous. This CDR3 region has 18 residues. The ends were cut back, 3 bases at V and 0 bases at J, with 18 bases in the middle. The germline V gene encodes CDR1 SGHDT and CDR2 YYEEEE.

The CDR3 DNA sequence: TGTGCCAGCAGCTTAGTCCAACAGATTTACACCTTC. It yields the protein CASSLVQQIYTF. V is TRBV7-2 and J is TRBJ1-2, with D uncertain. Germline values: CDR1 SGHTA, CDR2 FQGNSA. The CDR3 runs to 12 residues. Trimming took off 1 base at V and 11 bases at J, with 11 bases between the two ends.

J is TRBJ2-7 and V is TRBV19; D might be TRBD1 or TRBD2, each matching 6 bases. V shed 5 bases and J shed 2 bases, with 19 bases lying between them. The CDR3 contains 16 residues. Germline CDR1 LNHDA, CDR2 SQIVND (reference sequence). CDR3 DNA: TGTGCCAGTAGTCCCAGAGGAGGGGGACTGACCTACGAGCAGTACTTC. Translation: CASSPRGGGLTYEQYF.

The chain carries TRBV6-5 and TRBJ1-1; 7 bases map to TRBD1. Unmatched junction bases numbered 7, after V lost 6 bases and J lost 0 bases. Germline-derived CDR1 and CDR2 are MNHEY and SVGAGI. The CDR3 has 15 residues. The CDR3 reads CASRFSGTVNTEAFF. The CDR3 nucleotides read TGTGCCAGCAGGTTCTCCGGGACAGTGAACACTGAAGCTTTCTTT.

The chain uses TRBV15 and TRBJ2-3; 9 positions match TRBD1. V trimming: 3 bases; J trimming: 3 bases; junction bases outside the gene matches: 7. This CDR3 region has 16 residues. Germline V CDR1 and CDR2: LNHNV, YYDKDF (reference sequence). The CDR3 coding sequence is TGTGCCACCAGCAGGGGAGACAGGGGGAGGACAGATACGCAGTATTTT. It yields the protein CATSRGDRGRTDTQYF.

CDR3 bases: TGTGCCAGCAGCTTAGCGCTTGGACAGGGTGGAGGAAACACCATATATTTT. This codes for CASSLALGQGGGNTIYF. The chain combines TRBV7-2 with TRBJ1-3; TRBD1 aligns across 8 bases. Germline CDR1 reads SGHTA; CDR2 reads FQGNSA. The CDR3 sequence is 17 residues long. Trimming removed 0 bases from V and 4 bases from J; junction bases left unmatched: 8.

CDR3 nucleotide sequence: TGCGCCAGCAGCGCAGGAGCCGCTTGGGAAGCTTTCTTT. Translation gives CASSAGAAWEAFF. This chain uses TRBV5-1 with TRBJ1-1, with D uncertain. Germline V gene data show CDR1 as SGHRS and CDR2 as YFSETQ. The CDR3 totals 13 residues. Trimming removed 4 bases at V and 8 bases at J, with 15 bases between.

This chain joins TRBV7-9 and TRBJ1-5; D is uncertain. Germline V gene sequence: CDR1 SEHNR, CDR2 FQNEAQ (reference sequence). The V end lost 3 bases, the J end lost 2 bases, and 5 bases lay between the germline ends. This CDR3 contains 13 residues. CDR3 bases: TGTGCCAGCAGCTTCGGGGGCAATCAGCCCCAGCATTTT. This codes for CASSFGGNQPQHF.

The chain recombines TRBV7-9 with TRBJ2-1; D gene ambiguous. The length of the CDR3 is 11 residues. Trimming cost V 1 base and J 9 bases, with 4 bases left between them. Germline values: CDR1 SEHNR, CDR2 FQNEAQ (reference sequence). CDR3 sequence: CASSLDREQFF. The CDR3 DNA sequence: TGTGCCAGCAGCTTAGACCGTGAGCAGTTCTTC.